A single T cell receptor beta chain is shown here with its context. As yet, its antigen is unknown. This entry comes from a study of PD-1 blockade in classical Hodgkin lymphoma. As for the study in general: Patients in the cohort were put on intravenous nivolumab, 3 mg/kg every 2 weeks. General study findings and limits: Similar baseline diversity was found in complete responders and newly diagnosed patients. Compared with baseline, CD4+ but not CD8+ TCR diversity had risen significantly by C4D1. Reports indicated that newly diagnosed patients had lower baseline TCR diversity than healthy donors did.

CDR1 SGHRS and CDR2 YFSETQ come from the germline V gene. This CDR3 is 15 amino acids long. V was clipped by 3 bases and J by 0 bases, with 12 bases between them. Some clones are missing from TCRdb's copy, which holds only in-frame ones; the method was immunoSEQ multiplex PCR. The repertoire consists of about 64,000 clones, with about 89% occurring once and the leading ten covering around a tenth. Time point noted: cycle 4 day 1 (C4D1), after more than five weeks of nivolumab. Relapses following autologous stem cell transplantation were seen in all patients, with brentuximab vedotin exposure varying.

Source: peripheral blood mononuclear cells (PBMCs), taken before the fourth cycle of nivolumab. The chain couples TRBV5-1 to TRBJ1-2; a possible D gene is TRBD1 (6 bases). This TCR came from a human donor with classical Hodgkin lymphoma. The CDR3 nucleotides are TGCGCCAGCAGCTCCACAGGGTCCTCTAACTATGGCTACACCTTC. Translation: CASSSTGSSNYGYTF. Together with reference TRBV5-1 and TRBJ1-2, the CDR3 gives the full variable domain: KAGVTQTPRYLIKTRGQQVTLSCSPISGHRSVSWYQQTPGQGLQFLFEYFSETQRNKGNFPGRFSGRQFSNSRSEMNVSTLELGDSALYLCASSSTGSSNYGYTFGSGTRLTVV.